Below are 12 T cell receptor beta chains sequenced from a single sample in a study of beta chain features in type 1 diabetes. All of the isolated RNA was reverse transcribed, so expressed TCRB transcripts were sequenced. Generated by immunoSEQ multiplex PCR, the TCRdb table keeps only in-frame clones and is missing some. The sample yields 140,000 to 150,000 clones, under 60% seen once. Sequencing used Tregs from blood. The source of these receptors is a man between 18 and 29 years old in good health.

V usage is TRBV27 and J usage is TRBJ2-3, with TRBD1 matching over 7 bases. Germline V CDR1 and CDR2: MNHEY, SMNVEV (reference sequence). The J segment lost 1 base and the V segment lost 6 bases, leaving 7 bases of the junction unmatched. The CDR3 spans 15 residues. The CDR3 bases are TGTGCCAGCAGCGAAGACAGGGCTGGCACAGATACGCAGTATTTT. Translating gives CASSEDRAGTDTQYF.

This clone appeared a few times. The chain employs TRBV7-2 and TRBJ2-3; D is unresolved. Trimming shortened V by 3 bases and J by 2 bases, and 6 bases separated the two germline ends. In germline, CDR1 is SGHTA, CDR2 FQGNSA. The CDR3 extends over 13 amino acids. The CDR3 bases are TGTGCCAGCAGCTTTACGGTCACAGATACGCAGTATTTT. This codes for CASSFTVTDTQYF.

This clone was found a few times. This CDR3 reads CASSISSRTDTQYF. Here the CDR3 DNA reads TGTGCCAGTAGTATAAGTTCCCGGACAGATACGCAGTATTTT. The chain is built from TRBV19 and TRBJ2-3; no clear D gene. CDR3 length equals 14 residues. CDR1 is LNHDA, CDR2 SQIVND, per germline (reference sequence). The germline V and J ends were trimmed by 2 bases and 3 bases, with 9 bases remaining between them.

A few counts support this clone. CDR3 sequence reads: CAISGTGTVPTEAFF. In nucleotides, the CDR3 is TGTGCCATCAGTGGGACAGGGACTGTCCCAACTGAAGCTTTCTTT. J is TRBJ1-1 and V is TRBV10-3, with TRBD1 matching over 8 bases. Germline V gene lookup returns CDR1 ENHRY and CDR2 SYGVKD. The J segment lost 5 bases and the V segment lost 4 bases, leaving 9 bases of the junction unmatched. This CDR3 contains 15 residues.

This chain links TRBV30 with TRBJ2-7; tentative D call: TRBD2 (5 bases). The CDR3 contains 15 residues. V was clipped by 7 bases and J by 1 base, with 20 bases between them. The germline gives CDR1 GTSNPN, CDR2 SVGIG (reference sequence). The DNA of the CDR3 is TGTGCCTTACTCGACCTAGCCAGGATGTCCTACGAGCAGTACTTC. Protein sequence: CALLDLARMSYEQYF.

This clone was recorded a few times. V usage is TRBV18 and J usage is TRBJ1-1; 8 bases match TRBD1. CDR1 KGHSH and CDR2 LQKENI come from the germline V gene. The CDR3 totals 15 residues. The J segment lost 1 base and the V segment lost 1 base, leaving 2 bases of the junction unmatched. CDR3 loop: CASSPQTGENTEAFF. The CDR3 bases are TGTGCCAGCTCACCACAGACAGGGGAGAACACTGAAGCTTTCTTT.

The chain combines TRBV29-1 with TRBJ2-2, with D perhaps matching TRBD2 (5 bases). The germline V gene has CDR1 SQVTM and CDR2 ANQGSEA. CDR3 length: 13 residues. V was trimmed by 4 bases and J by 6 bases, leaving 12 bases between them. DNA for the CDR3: TGCAGCGTTGGATACGGGATGTCCGGGGAGCTGTTTTTT. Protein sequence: CSVGYGMSGELFF.

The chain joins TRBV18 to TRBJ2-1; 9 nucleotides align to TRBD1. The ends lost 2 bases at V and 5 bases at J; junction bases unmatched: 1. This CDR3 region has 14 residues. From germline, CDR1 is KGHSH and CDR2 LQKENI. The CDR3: CASSPRTGDNEQFF. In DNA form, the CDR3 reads TGTGCCAGCTCACCAAGGACAGGGGACAATGAGCAGTTCTTC.

This CDR3 is CASSLAREVQYF. CDR3 DNA: TGTGCCAGCAGCTTAGCGCGGGAGGTGCAGTACTTC. The chain has TRBV7-2 and TRBJ2-7; 8 bases are a match to TRBD2. The CDR3 is 12 amino acids. V lost 0 bases to trimming and J lost 9 bases; unmatched junction nucleotides: 1. Germline assignment: CDR1 SGHTA and CDR2 FQGNSA.

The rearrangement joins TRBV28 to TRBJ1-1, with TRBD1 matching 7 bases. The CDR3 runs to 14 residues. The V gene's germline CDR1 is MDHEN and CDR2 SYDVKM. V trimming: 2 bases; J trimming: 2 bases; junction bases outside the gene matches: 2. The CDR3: CASSLPGGNTEAFF. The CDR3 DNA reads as TGTGCCAGCAGTTTACCAGGGGGAAACACTGAAGCTTTCTTT.

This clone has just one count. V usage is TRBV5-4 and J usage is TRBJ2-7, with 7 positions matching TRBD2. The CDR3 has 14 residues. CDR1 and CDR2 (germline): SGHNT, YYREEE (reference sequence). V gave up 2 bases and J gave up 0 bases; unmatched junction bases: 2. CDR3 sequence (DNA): TGTGCCAGCAGCTTCGGGGGGATCTCCTACGAGCAGTACTTC. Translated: CASSFGGISYEQYF.

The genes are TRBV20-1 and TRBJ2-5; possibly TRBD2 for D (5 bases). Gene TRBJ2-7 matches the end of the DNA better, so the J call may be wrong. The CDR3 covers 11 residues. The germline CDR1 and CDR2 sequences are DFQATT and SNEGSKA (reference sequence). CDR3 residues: CSPDGVYEQYF. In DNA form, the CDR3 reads TGCAGTCCCGACGGGGTCTACGAGCAGTACTTC.